Shown below are 31 T cell receptor beta chains from a single sample sequenced in a study of identical twins. MiXCR, applied by TCRdb to the 5' RACE reads, yields one record per CDR3 protein. The sample lists around 530,000 distinct CDR3 sequences, around 15% occurring once. These data were also filed under a second study, of yellow fever vaccine responses in identical twins.

Sequences were obtained from CD4+ T cells sorted from blood. The source of these receptors is a woman between 18 and 29 years old in good health.

This rearrangement joins TRBV29-1 to TRBJ2-1; the D gene is possibly TRBD2 (5 bases). Germline loops: CDR1 SQVTM, CDR2 ANQGSEA. V shed 8 bases and J shed 0 bases, with 17 bases lying between them. The CDR3 runs 15 residues. The CDR3 nucleotides read TGCAGCACCATTCGGACTTATCTCTCCTACAATGAGCAGTTCTTC. Its translation: CSTIRTYLSYNEQFF.

The chain is built from TRBV18 and TRBJ2-3, with a possible D match to TRBD1 (6 bases). Germline CDR1 and CDR2: KGHSH and LQKENI. Trimming pared 4 bases from V and 6 bases from J, leaving 23 bases between. CDR3 length: 17 residues. The CDR3 sequence is CASSRTGRSRESDTQYF. The CDR3, as DNA: TGTGCCAGCTCACGCACAGGGAGATCGAGGGAATCGGATACGCAGTATTTT.

In this sample, this clonotype turned up many times. J is TRBJ2-1 and V is TRBV5-1; 8 bases line up with TRBD1. Germline values: CDR1 SGHRS, CDR2 YFSETQ. The junction had 0 bases not matched to a gene; V was cut back by 0 bases and J by 7 bases. This CDR3 is 13 amino acids long. The CDR3 region has the DNA TGCGCCAGCAGCTTGGACAGGGGGAATGAGCAGTTCTTC. This encodes CASSLDRGNEQFF.

The chain uses TRBV7-9 and TRBJ2-1, with D possibly called TRBD1 or TRBD2 (6 bases each). Germline lookup yields CDR1 SEHNR and CDR2 FQNEAQ (reference sequence). The length of the CDR3 is 15 residues. Trimming took off 5 bases at V and 4 bases at J, with 15 bases between the two ends. The chain's CDR3 is CASSKGGTEYNEQFF. DNA of the CDR3: TGTGCCAGCAGCAAAGGGGGGACGGAGTACAATGAGCAGTTCTTC.

This clonotype was picked up a small number of times. The J gene is TRBJ2-5, the V gene TRBV12-3 or TRBV12-4; TRBD2 matches at 13 bases. V lost 5 bases, J lost 1 base, and 4 bases stayed unmatched. This CDR3 has 16 residues. This CDR3 is CASSPRTSGSQETQYF. CDR3 sequence (DNA): TGTGCCAGCAGTCCCCGGACTAGCGGGAGCCAAGAGACCCAGTACTTC.

This clonotype was observed at least ten times. The V call is TRBV10-3, the J call TRBJ2-3; either TRBD1 or TRBD2 may supply D (6 bases each). Germline CDR1 is ENHRY and CDR2 is SYGVKD. Trimming took 6 bases from V and 2 from J, leaving 9 bases between them. This CDR3 is 13 amino acids long. CDR3 in DNA: TGTGCCATCAGGCGGGACACCACAGATACGCAGTATTTT. It translates to CAIRRDTTDTQYF.

The chain has TRBV12-5 and TRBJ2-3; D is perhaps TRBD2 (5 bases). Per the germline V gene, CDR1 is LGHNT and CDR2 is FRNRAP. V was cut by 0 bases and J by 6 bases, with 7 bases left in between. The CDR3 extends over 13 amino acids. CDR3 sequence reads: CASGLVASDTQYF. The CDR3 nucleotides are TGTGCTAGTGGTTTGGTCGCTAGCGATACGCAGTATTTT. The full variable domain, in which reference TRBV12-5 and TRBJ2-3 provide the parts outside the CDR3, is DARVTQTPRHKVTEMGQEVTMRCQPILGHNTVFWYRQTMMQGLELLAYFRNRAPLDDSGMPKDRFSAEMPDATLATLKIQPSEPRDSAVYFCASGLVASDTQYFGPGTRLTVL.

This clonotype was picked up a small number of times. This chain links TRBV29-1 with TRBJ1-4; D perhaps matches TRBD1 (5 bases). The CDR3 length is 12 residues. Trimming removed 6 bases from V and 7 bases from J, with 12 bases in between. Germline CDR1 reads SQVTM; CDR2 reads ANQGSEA. This CDR3 is CSVAQGREKLFF. As DNA, the CDR3 is TGCAGCGTCGCGCAGGGACGTGAAAAACTGTTTTTT.

The chain is built from TRBV5-1 and TRBJ2-5; D is uncertain. Germline lookup yields CDR1 SGHRS and CDR2 YFSETQ. The CDR3 consists of 15 residues. V lost 1 base to trimming and J lost 0 bases, with 10 bases between them. The CDR3 DNA reads as TGCGCCAGCAGCTTGAGTGGGCGGCACCAAGAGACCCAGTACTTC. It is translated as CASSLSGRHQETQYF.

This clonotype was seen ten or more times. This rearrangement joins TRBV7-9 to TRBJ1-1; D uncertain. Trimming stripped 5 bases from V and 2 bases from J, with 12 bases between. The CDR3 length is 14 residues. Per the germline V gene, CDR1 is SEHNR and CDR2 is FQNEAQ (reference sequence). The CDR3 protein is CASSEKGVNTEAFF. The CDR3 bases are TGTGCCAGCAGCGAGAAAGGTGTTAACACTGAAGCTTTCTTT.

This chain links TRBV12-3 or TRBV12-4 with TRBJ2-7, with D possibly matching TRBD1 (5 bases). V lost 6 bases, J lost 0 bases, and 15 bases lay in between. The CDR3 runs to 15 residues. Written as DNA, the CDR3 is TGTGCCAGCAGCCTTGGGGCAGACCGCTCCTACGAGCAGTACTTC. Translation: CASSLGADRSYEQYF.

This clonotype showed up just a few times. J is TRBJ2-3 and V is TRBV27; D remains ambiguous. V lost 6 bases, J lost 1 base, and 17 bases lay in between. The CDR3 runs 16 residues. Germline CDR1 is MNHEY and CDR2 is SMNVEV (reference sequence). The CDR3 DNA sequence: TGTGCCAGCAGGGTAGTAGCCACGACGCGCACAGATACGCAGTATTTT. This sequence encodes CASRVVATTRTDTQYF.

The rearrangement uses TRBV20-1 and TRBJ2-1; D is undetermined. The germline V gene has CDR1 DFQATT and CDR2 SNEGSKA (reference sequence). The CDR3 runs to 12 residues. The V and J ends lost 6 bases and 4 bases respectively, with 10 bases between them. In DNA form, the CDR3 reads TGCAGTGCGCGAGGAGAATACAATGAGCAGTTCTTC. This encodes CSARGEYNEQFF.

This clonotype has just a few counts. V gene TRBV7-2 combines with J gene TRBJ2-1; the match to TRBD2 covers 8 bases. Trimming took 0 bases from V and 7 from J; bases not matched to a gene: 8. The CDR3 consists of 16 residues. The germline CDR1 and CDR2 sequences are SGHTA and FQGNSA. The CDR3 spells CASSLAGTSVVNEQFF. CDR3 sequence (DNA): TGTGCCAGCAGCTTAGCCGGGACTAGTGTTGTAAATGAGCAGTTCTTC.

The gene calls are TRBV6-5 and TRBJ1-5; 7 nucleotides align to TRBD1. The CDR3 sequence is 16 residues long. The germline V gene encodes CDR1 MNHEY and CDR2 SVGAGI. V shed 2 bases and J 0 bases; nucleotides not matched to a gene: 4. CDR3 amino acids: CASSYPGTDSNQPQHF. DNA of the CDR3: TGTGCCAGCAGTTACCCCGGGACAGATAGCAATCAGCCCCAGCATTTT.

The chain combines TRBV7-8 with TRBJ2-5, with TRBD1 identical over 8 bases. The CDR3 loop spans 14 amino acids. The ends lost 1 base at V and 6 bases at J; junction bases unmatched: 4. Germline V gene data show CDR1 as SGHVS and CDR2 as FQNEAQ. The CDR3 sequence: CASSLGTGTQTQYF. In DNA, the CDR3 is TGTGCCAGCAGCTTAGGGACAGGGACTCAGACCCAGTACTTC.

The chain joins TRBV6-5 to TRBJ1-3, with 7 bases identical to TRBD1. V lost 7 bases to trimming and J lost 2 bases; unmatched junction nucleotides: 11. CDR3 length equals 16 residues. Germline values: CDR1 MNHEY, CDR2 SVGAGI. CDR3 sequence (DNA): TGTGCCAGCATGGAGACAGGGCTGGGAGCTGGAAACACCATATATTTT. This encodes CASMETGLGAGNTIYF.

The chain employs TRBV11-2 and TRBJ2-7, with 9 positions matching TRBD1. Trimming removed 4 bases from V and 4 bases from J; junction bases left unmatched: 17. Germline-derived CDR1 and CDR2 are SGHAT and FQNNGV. The CDR3 runs 18 residues. The CDR3 loop is CASSSSSSGSGQGYEQYF. The CDR3 DNA reads TGTGCCAGCAGCTCCTCGTCCTCGGGGTCAGGACAGGGGTACGAGCAGTACTTC. Combining the CDR3 with reference TRBV11-2 and TRBJ2-7 gives the whole variable domain EAGVAQSPRYKIIEKRQSVAFWCNPISGHATLYWYQQILGQGPKLLIQFQNNGVVDDSQLPKDRFSAERLKGVDSTLKIQPAKLEDSAVYLCASSSSSSGSGQGYEQYFGPGTRLTVT.

This clonotype was recorded many times. The CDR3 spells CASSWPSTSRNEQFF. In nucleotides, the CDR3 is TGTGCCAGCAGTTGGCCCTCGACTAGCCGCAATGAGCAGTTCTTC. The chain combines TRBV12-3 or TRBV12-4 with TRBJ2-1; 7 bases map to TRBD2. The CDR3 has 15 residues. The trim removed 4 bases at V and 6 bases at J, leaving 9 bases unmatched.

In this sample, this clonotype turned up a few times. V usage is TRBV7-2 and J usage is TRBJ2-5; D call uncertain. The germline V and J ends were trimmed by 5 bases and 0 bases, with 10 bases remaining between them. The CDR3 totals 14 residues. The V gene's germline CDR1 is SGHTA and CDR2 FQGNSA. The CDR3 coding sequence is TGTGCCAGCAGCCTAAAGTACTACCAAGAGACCCAGTACTTC. This codes for CASSLKYYQETQYF.

The rearrangement uses TRBV6-5 and TRBJ2-7, with 9 bases fitting TRBD2. Trimming at V came to 0 bases and at J to 2 bases, leaving 5 bases not matched to a gene. Germline loops: CDR1 MNHEY, CDR2 SVGAGI. CDR3 length equals 16 residues. The CDR3 DNA follows: TGTGCCAGCAGTTACTCGGGCGGGAGGGGGACCTACGAGCAGTACTTC. This sequence encodes CASSYSGGRGTYEQYF.

The CDR3 spells CAISEGQDIEQFF. CDR3 in DNA: TGTGCCATCAGTGAGGGACAGGATATTGAGCAGTTCTTC. This chain links TRBV10-3 with TRBJ2-1; 7 bases map to TRBD1. The CDR3 runs to 13 residues. Germline CDR1 ENHRY, CDR2 SYGVKD. V lost 2 bases to trimming and J lost 9 bases; unmatched junction nucleotides: 4.

The chain uses TRBV14 and TRBJ2-1; D unresolved. Trimming shortened V by 0 bases and J by 13 bases, and 7 bases separated the two germline ends. The CDR3 extends over 11 amino acids. The germline V gene has CDR1 SGHDN and CDR2 FVKESK. Here the CDR3 DNA reads TGTGCCAGCAGCCAAGATTCCAGCCAGTTCTTC. Translating it yields CASSQDSSQFF.

This clonotype has only a few counts. This rearrangement joins TRBV6-4 to TRBJ2-2; 8 nucleotides line up with TRBD1. The CDR3 totals 14 residues. The junction had 4 bases not matched to a gene; V was cut back by 6 bases and J by 4 bases. The V gene's germline CDR1 is MRHNA and CDR2 SNTAGT. CDR3 sequence reads: CASSTGGGTGELFF. The CDR3 region has the DNA TGTGCCAGCAGCACAGGGGGAGGCACCGGGGAGCTGTTTTTT.

This clonotype showed up just a few times. This chain links TRBV5-1 with TRBJ1-1, with TRBD1 identical over 8 bases. Germline CDR1 and CDR2: SGHRS and YFSETQ. The CDR3 covers 14 residues. Trimming removed 4 bases from V and 5 bases from J; junction bases left unmatched: 7. The chain's CDR3 is CASSVDRGRTEAFF. CDR3 in DNA: TGCGCCAGCAGCGTCGACAGGGGCAGGACTGAAGCTTTCTTT.

The chain's CDR3 is CASLTPGGYGYTF. As DNA, the CDR3 is TGTGCCAGCCTCACCCCAGGGGGATATGGCTACACCTTC. The chain joins TRBV28 to TRBJ1-2, with 7 positions matching TRBD1. The CDR3 covers 13 residues. Germline V gene lookup returns CDR1 MDHEN and CDR2 SYDVKM. Trimming cost V 8 bases and J 5 bases; bases outside gene matches: 8.

This clonotype was seen many times. The CDR3 sequence: CASSAYYEQYF. The CDR3 region has the DNA TGTGCCAGCAGCGCCTACTACGAGCAGTACTTC. The rearrangement links TRBV12-3 or TRBV12-4 to TRBJ2-7; D remains ambiguous. V was shortened by 6 bases and J by 3 bases, with 6 bases between the two germline ends. The CDR3 loop spans 11 amino acids.

The chain couples TRBV5-1 to TRBJ2-5; 8 nucleotides align to TRBD1. V shed 0 bases and J 0 bases; nucleotides not matched to a gene: 4. The CDR3 is 16 residues long. Germline CDR1 is SGHRS and CDR2 is YFSETQ. In nucleotides, the CDR3 is TGCGCCAGCAGCTTGGGACAGGGGCGGCACCAAGAGACCCAGTACTTC. Translating gives CASSLGQGRHQETQYF.

This clonotype was seen more than once but under ten times. The V gene is TRBV9, the J gene TRBJ2-5, with a weak D call TRBD1 (6 bases). This CDR3 has 14 amino acids. CDR1 is SGDLS, CDR2 YYNGEE, per germline. V lost 1 base, J lost 2 bases, and 9 bases lay in between. The CDR3 DNA follows: TGTGCCAGCAGCGTATTTCAGGGGCAAGAGACCCAGTACTTC. This translates into CASSVFQGQETQYF.

This clonotype was seen only a few times. V usage is TRBV20-1 and J usage is TRBJ2-3; TRBD2 matches 7 bases. The V gene end was trimmed by 6 bases and the J gene end by 5 bases; junction bases not matched to a gene: 17. Germline V gene sequence: CDR1 DFQATT, CDR2 SNEGSKA (reference sequence). The CDR3 is made up of 16 amino acids. This chain's CDR3 is CSAPPGLRLGLDTQYF. The DNA of the CDR3 is TGCAGTGCGCCCCCGGGACTACGGCTTGGCTTAGATACGCAGTATTTT.

The genes are TRBV20-1 and TRBJ2-5, with 12 bases lining up with TRBD2. The CDR3 totals 14 residues. V dropped 2 bases and J dropped 6; count of bases not matched to a gene: 4. Per the germline V gene, CDR1 is DFQATT and CDR2 is SNEGSKA (reference sequence). The DNA of the CDR3 is TGCAGTGCTAGACTAGCGGGGGGGCTTAAGACCCAGTACTTC. Its translation is CSARLAGGLKTQYF.